This TCR beta chain was sequenced during a study of cytomegalovirus exposure and HLA in healthy donors. Study-wide results and caveats: In a later analysis, HLA-C alleles had the fewest associated TCRs, DRB1 alleles the most. A few CMV-associated chains proved CMV antigen-specific in vitro.

In regard to this clone: Its target is unknown.

PCR involved 60 Vbeta and 13 Jbeta primers. Profiling relied on immunoSEQ multiplex PCR, and the TCRdb table lists in-frame clones only, not all of them. The sample contains 300,000 or so clones, around four fifths of which appear only once. The CDR3 loop spans 12 amino acids. The germline V gene encodes CDR1 GTSNPN and CDR2 SVGIG (reference sequence). The V segment lost 7 bases and the J segment 8 bases; nucleotides outside the gene matches: 6. The TCR comes from a woman aged 40 to 50 in good health and CMV-seropositive. The sequencing input was PBMCs. V is TRBV30 and J is TRBJ1-4, with 8 bases matching TRBD1. The DNA for the CDR3 is TGTGCCTCGGACAGGGTCCGGGAAAAACTGTTTTTT. Amino acid sequence: CASDRVREKLFF.